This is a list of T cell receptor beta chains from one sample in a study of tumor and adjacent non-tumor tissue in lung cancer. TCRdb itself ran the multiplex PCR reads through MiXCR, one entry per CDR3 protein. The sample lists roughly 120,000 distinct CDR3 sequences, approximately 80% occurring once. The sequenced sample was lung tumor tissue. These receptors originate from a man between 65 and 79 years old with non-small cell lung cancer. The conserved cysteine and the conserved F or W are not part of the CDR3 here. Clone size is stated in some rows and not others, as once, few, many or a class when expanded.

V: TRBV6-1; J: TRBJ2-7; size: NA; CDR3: ACSEALGTREQY
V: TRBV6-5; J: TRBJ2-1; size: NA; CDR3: AISYSGQGYNEQS
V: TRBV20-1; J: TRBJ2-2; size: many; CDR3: SARVNRGAGELF
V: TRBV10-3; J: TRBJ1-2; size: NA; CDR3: AISESSQFNIGILYGYT
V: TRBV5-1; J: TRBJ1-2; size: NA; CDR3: ASTLEQLYGYT
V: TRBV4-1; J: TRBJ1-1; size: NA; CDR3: ASGLWGLANTEVL
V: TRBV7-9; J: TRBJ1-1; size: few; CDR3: AGSPGDRAF
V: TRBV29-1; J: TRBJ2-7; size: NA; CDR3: SVRGSTSYEQY
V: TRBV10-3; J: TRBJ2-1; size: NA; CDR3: TIKDVSGYIEQF
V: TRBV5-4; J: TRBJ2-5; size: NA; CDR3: ASSLGGEKTQY
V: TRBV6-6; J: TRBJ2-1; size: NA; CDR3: ASIMTSGPCNEQF
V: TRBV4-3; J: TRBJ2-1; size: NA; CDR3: VSSQNPAGAEYNEQL